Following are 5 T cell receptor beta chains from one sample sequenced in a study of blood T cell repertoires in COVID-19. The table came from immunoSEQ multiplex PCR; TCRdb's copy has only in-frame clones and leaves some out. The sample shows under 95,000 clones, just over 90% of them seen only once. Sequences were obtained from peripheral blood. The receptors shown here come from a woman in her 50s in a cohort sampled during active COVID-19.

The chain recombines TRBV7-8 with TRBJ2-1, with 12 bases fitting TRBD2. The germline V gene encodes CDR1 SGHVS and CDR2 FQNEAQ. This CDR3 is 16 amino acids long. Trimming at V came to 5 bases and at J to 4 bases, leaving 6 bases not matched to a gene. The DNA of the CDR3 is TGTGCCAGCAGCACCCTAGCGGGAGGGGGATACAATGAGCAGTTCTTC. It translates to CASSTLAGGGYNEQFF.

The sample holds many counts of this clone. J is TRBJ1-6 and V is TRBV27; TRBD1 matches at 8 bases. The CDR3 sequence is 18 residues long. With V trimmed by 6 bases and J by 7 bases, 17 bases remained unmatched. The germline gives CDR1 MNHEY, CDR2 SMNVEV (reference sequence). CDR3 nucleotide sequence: TGTGCCAGCAGACTACAGGGGGACCCACTATCTGGAAATTCACCCCTCCACTTT. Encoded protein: CASRLQGDPLSGNSPLHF.

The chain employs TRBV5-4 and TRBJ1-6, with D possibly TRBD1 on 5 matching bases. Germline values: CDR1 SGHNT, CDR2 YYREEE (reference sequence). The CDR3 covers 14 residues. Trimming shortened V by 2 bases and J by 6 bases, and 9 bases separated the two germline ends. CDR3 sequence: CASSFTGANSPLHF. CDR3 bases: TGTGCCAGCAGCTTTACAGGAGCTAATTCACCCCTCCACTTT.

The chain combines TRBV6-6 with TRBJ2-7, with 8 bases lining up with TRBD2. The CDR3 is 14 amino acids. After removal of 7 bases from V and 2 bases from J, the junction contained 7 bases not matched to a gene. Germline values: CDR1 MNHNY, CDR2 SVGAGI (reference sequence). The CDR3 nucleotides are TGTGCCAGCAACCTAGCGGGTTTCCCCTACGAGCAGTACTTC. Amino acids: CASNLAGFPYEQYF.

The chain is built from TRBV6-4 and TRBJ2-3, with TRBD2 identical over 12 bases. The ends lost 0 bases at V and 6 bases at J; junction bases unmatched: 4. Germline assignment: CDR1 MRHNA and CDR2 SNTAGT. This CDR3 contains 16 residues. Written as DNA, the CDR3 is TGTGCCAGCAGTGACTCTGCTAGCGGGGGGGTCGATACGCAGTATTTT. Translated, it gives CASSDSASGGVDTQYF.